This T cell receptor beta chain came from a study of control samples from healthy donors and cancer patients. Method: immunoSEQ multiplex PCR; TCRdb's copy keeps in-frame clones and lacks some. Here the sample spans 140,000 to 150,000 clones, 89% being singletons. The CDR3 length is 14 residues. CDR1 SNHLY and CDR2 FYNNEI come from the germline V gene. Losses at the gene ends were 8 bases for V and 1 base for J; bases not matched to a gene: 6. This clone was counted between two and nine times. The chain couples TRBV2 to TRBJ2-7, with TRBD1 identical over 9 bases. Sequenced material: blood. The receptor was derived from a young man in good health. CDR3 bases: TGTGCCAGCCTTCAACAGGGGGCGTCCTACGAGCAGTACTTC. It encodes CASLQQGASYEQYF. The variable domain in full, with the rest retrieved from reference TRBV2 and TRBJ2-7, is EPEVTQTPSHQVTQMGQEVILRCVPISNHLYFYWYRQILGQKVEFLVSFYNNEISEKSEIFDDQFSVERPDGSNFTLKIRSTKLEDSAMYFCASLQQGASYEQYFGPGTRLTVT.